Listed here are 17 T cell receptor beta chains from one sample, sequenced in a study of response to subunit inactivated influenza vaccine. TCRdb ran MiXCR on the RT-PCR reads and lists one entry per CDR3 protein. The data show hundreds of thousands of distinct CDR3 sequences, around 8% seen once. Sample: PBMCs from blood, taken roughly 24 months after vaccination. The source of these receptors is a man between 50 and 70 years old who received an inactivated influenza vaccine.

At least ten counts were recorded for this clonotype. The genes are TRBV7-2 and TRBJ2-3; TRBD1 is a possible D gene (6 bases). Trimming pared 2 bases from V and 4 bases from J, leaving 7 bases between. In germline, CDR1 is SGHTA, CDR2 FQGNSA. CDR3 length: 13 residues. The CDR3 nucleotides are TGTGCCAGCAGCTTAAGGGGGTCAGATACGCAGTATTTT. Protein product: CASSLRGSDTQYF.

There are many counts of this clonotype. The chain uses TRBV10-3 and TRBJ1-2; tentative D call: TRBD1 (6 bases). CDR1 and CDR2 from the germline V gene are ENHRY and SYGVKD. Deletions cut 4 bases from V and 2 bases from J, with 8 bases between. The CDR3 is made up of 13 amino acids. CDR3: CAISAGQNYGYTF. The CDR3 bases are TGTGCCATCAGTGCGGGACAAAACTATGGCTACACCTTC.

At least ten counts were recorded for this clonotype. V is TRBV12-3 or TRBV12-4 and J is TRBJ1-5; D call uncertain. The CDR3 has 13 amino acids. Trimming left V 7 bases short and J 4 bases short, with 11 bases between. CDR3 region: CASTQRENQPQHF. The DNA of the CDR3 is TGTGCCAGCACCCAGAGGGAGAATCAGCCCCAGCATTTT.

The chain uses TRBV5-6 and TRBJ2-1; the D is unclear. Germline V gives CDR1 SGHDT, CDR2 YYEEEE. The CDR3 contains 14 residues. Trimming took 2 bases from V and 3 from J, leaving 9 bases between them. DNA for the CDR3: TGTGCCAGCAGCTTACCGACGGTCTACAATGAGCAGTTCTTC. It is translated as CASSLPTVYNEQFF.

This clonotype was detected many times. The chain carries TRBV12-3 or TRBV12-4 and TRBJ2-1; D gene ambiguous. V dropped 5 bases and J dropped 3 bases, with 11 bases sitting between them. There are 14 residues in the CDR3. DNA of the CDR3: TGTGCCAGCAGTCTTAGCAGACTCTACAATGAGCAGTTCTTC. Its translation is CASSLSRLYNEQFF.

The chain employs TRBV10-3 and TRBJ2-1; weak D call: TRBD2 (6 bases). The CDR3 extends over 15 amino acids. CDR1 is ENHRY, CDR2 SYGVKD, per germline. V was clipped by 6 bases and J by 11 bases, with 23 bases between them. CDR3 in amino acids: CAISPPGDGNLKQFF. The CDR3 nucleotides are TGTGCCATCAGCCCCCCGGGGGACGGTAATTTGAAGCAGTTCTTC.

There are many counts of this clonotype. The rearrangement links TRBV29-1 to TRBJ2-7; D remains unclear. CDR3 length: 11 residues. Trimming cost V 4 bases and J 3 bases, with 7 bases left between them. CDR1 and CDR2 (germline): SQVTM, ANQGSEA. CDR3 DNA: TGCAGCGTTGGGCAGCGCTACGAGCAGTACTTC. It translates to CSVGQRYEQYF.

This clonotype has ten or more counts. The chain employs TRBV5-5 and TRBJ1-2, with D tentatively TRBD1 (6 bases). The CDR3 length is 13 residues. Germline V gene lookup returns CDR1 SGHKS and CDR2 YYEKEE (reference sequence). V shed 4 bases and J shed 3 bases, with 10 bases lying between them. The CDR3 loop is CASSPQGYYGYTF. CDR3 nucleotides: TGTGCCAGCAGCCCCCAGGGGTACTATGGCTACACCTTC.

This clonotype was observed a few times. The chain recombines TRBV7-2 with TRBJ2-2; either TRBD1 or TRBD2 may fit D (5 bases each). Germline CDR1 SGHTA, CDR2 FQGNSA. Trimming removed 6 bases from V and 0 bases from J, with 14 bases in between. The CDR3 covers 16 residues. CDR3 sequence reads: CASRTGPYTNTGELFF. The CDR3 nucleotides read TGTGCCAGCAGGACGGGGCCCTACACGAACACCGGGGAGCTGTTTTTT.

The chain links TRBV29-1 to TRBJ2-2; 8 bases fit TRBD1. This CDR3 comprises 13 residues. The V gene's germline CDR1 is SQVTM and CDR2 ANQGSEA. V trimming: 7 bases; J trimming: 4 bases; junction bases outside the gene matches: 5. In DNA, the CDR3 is TGCAGCGCGGGACAGGAAGTCACCGGGGAGCTGTTTTTT. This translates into CSAGQEVTGELFF.

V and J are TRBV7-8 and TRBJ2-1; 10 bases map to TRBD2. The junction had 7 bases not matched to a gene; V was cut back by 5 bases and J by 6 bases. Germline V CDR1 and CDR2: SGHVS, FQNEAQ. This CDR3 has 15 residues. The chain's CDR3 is CASSPRAGGLNEQFF. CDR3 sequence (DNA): TGTGCCAGCAGCCCCCGAGCGGGAGGGCTCAATGAGCAGTTCTTC.

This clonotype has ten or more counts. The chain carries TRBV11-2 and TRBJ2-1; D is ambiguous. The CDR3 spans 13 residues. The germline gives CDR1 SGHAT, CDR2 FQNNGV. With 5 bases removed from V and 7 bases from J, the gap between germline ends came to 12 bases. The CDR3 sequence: CASSRGRLNEQFF. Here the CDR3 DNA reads TGTGCCAGCAGCCGAGGCCGTTTGAATGAGCAGTTCTTC.

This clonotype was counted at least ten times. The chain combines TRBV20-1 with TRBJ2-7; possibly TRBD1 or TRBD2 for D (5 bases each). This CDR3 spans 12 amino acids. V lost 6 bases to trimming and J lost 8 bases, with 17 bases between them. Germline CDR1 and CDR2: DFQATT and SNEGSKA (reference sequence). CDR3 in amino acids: CSATPGTPKQYF. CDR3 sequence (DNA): TGCAGTGCAACCCCCGGGACCCCAAAGCAGTACTTC.

In DNA form, the CDR3 reads TGCGCCAGCAGCCTCACACGAGGGGACTTCGAGCAGTTCTTC. Residues: CASSLTRGDFEQFF. The rearrangement uses TRBV4-1 and TRBJ2-1; D is possibly TRBD2 (6 bases). This CDR3 is 14 amino acids long. Germline V CDR1 and CDR2: MGHRA, YSYEKL. V was clipped by 4 bases and J by 10 bases, with 17 bases between them.

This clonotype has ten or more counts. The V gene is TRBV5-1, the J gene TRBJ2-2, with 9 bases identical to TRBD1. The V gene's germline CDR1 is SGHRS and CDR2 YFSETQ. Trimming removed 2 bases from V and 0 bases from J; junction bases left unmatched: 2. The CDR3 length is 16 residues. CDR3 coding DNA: TGCGCCAGCAGCTTTACAGGGGGCGCGAACACCGGGGAGCTGTTTTTT. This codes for CASSFTGGANTGELFF.

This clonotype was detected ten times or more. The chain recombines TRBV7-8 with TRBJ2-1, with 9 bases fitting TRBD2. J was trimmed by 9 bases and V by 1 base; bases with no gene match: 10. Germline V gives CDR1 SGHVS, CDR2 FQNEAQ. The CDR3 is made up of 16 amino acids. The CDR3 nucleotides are TGTGCCAGCAGCTTAGACTTGGGCGGGGGGGCCATTGAGCAGTTCTTC. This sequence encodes CASSLDLGGGAIEQFF.

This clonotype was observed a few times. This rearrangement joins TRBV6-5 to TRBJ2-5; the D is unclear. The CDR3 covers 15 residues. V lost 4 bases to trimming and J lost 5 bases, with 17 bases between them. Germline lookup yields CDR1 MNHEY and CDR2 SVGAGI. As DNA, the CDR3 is TGTGCCAGCAGTTCGGGCCATGGCAACGTGGAGACCCAGTACTTC. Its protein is CASSSGHGNVETQYF.